The count of the clone carrying this T cell receptor beta chain is one. Its antigen is not known. Sequencing of TCR beta was carried out in blood CD8+ and CD4+ T cells. The CDR3 totals 10 residues. Per the germline V gene, CDR1 is SEHNR and CDR2 is FQNEAQ (reference sequence). V was clipped by 1 base and J by 13 bases, with 7 bases between them. This specimen belongs to a study of CD8 T cells in Susac syndrome. Study results and limitations: The number of individuals included in the study's TCR sequencing and HLA analysis was acknowledged as relatively small. A handful of Susac-specific public clones appeared in CD8+ TEMRA repertoires, and under 20 in total CD8+ repertoires.

About 0.45 to 1 ug RNA was reverse transcribed with random hexamers. TCRdb re-called the immunoSEQ multiplex PCR reads through MiXCR, storing one row per CDR3 protein. The repertoire includes around 170,000 distinct CDR3 sequences, 95% of them detected once, and 0.15% to 0.2% sits in the top ten. This sequence originates from a human donor with Susac syndrome. This sequence joins TRBV7-9 and TRBJ1-2; D gene uncertain. Source material: CD8+ T cells from PBMCs. In DNA, the CDR3 is TGTGCCAGCAGCTTAGAAAGGCGCACCTTC. Translating it yields CASSLERRTF.